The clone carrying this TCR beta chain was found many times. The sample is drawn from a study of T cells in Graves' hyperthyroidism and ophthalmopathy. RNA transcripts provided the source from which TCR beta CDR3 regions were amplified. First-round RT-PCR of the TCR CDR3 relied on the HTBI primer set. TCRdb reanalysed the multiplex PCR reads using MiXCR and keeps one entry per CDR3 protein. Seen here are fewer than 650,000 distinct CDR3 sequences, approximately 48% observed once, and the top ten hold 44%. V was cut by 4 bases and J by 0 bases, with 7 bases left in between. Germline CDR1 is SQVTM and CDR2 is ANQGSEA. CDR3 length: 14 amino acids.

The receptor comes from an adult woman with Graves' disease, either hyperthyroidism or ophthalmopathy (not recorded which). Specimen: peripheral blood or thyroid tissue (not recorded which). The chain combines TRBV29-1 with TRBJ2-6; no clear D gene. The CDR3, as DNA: TGCAGCGTTGGTTGGGCCTCTGGGGCCAACGTCCTGACTTTC. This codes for CSVGWASGANVLTF.